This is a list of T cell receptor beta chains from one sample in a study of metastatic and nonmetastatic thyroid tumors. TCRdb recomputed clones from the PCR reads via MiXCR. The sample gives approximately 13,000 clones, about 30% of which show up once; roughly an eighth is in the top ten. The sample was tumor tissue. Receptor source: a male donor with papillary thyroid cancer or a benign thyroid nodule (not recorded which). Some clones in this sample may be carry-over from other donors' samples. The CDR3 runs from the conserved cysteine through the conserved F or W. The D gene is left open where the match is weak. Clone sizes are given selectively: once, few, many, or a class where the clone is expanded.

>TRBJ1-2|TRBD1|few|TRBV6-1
TGTGCCAGTCAGGGGGACAGCTATGGCTACACCTTC
CASQGDSYGYTF
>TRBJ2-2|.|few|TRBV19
TGTGCCTCCTACCAACAGGGATACACCGGGGAGCTGTTTTTT
CASYQQGYTGELFF
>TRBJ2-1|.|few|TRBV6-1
TGTGCCAGCAGTCTGGGAATTAAGAATGAGCAGTTCTTC
CASSLGIKNEQFF
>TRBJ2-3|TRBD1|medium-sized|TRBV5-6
TGTGCCAGCAGCACGCCGGGACAGGGTCCTACAGGAGCGCAGTATTTT
CASSTPGQGPTGAQYF
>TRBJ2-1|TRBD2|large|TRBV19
TGTGCCAGTAGTATATCTATAGCGGGAGGGCCCGGGGACAATGAGCAGTTCTTC
CASSISIAGGPGDNEQFF
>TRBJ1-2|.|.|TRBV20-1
TGCAGTGCTAGCGTCTCAGCACTCTCTGGCTACACCTTC
CSASVSALSGYTF
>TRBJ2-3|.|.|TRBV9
TGTGCCAGCAGCATAAGTCCAGTGGGCTTCACAGATACGCAGTATTTT
CASSISPVGFTDTQYF
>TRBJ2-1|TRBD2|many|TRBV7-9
TGTGCCAGCAGCCCCTTCGCGGGAGGGCGTGAGCAGTTCTTC
CASSPFAGGREQFF
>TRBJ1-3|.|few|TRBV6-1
TGTGCCACCTGGCTTGGAACACAATCTTCTGGAAACACCATATATTTT
CATWLGTQSSGNTIYF
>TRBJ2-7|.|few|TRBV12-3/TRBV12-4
TGTGCCAGCAGTTCCTCGGACAGGGAGGGGTACGAGCAGTACTTC
CASSSSDREGYEQYF
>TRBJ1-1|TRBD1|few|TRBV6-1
TGTGCCAGCAGTGACCCAACCCCGGGACAGCCAGAAGCTTTCTTT
CASSDPTPGQPEAFF
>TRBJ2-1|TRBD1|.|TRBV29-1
TGCAGCGTTTTTGGACAGGGCTCCTACAATGAGCAGTTCTTC
CSVFGQGSYNEQFF
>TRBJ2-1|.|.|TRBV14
TGTGCCAGCAGCTCCTGGGGGGCCACTCAGGGGCAGTTCTTC
CASSSWGATQGQFF
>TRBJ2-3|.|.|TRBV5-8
TGTGCCAGCAATTTAGGAGGGCCTCTGGCAGATACGCAGTATTTT
CASNLGGPLADTQYF
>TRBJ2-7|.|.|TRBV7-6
TGTGCCAGCAGCTCCCAGGGATACTCCTACGAGCAGTACTTC
CASSSQGYSYEQYF
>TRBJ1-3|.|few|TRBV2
TGTGCCAGCAGTTGGAACTCTGGAAACACCATATATTTT
CASSWNSGNTIYF
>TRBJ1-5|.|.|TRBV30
TGTGCCTGGGGCGGACACAATCAGCCCCAGCATTTT
CAWGGHNQPQHF
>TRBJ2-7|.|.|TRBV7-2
TGTGCCAGCAGCCGACAGAGCTCCTACGAGCAGTACTTC
CASSRQSSYEQYF
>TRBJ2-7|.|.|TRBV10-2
TGCGCCAGCCAAAATGGAGGATCGGGGAACGAGCAGTACTTC
CASQNGGSGNEQYF